This T cell receptor (beta chain) derives from a study of blood T cell repertoires in COVID-19. Study-level information: Donors in the United States, Italy and Spain gave samples during acute or convalescent COVID-19. T cells, B-cell-depleted T cells, or PBMCs supplied cDNA or gDNA.

Under the authors' procedure: Reference gene primer amplification gave estimated nucleated cell counts. Data came from immunoSEQ multiplex PCR; TCRdb stores just in-frame clones and leaves some out. V, J and clone size reflect that table, while D and trimming were determined from the DNA. Among roughly 180,000 clones, around 82% were seen once, and the ten largest hold approximately 1.3%. V shed 0 bases and J shed 4 bases, with 11 bases lying between them. CDR3 size: 15 residues. Germline loops: CDR1 SGDLS, CDR2 YYNGEE. The receptor was derived from a man aged 60 to 75 who had recovered from COVID-19. The sample taken for sequencing was peripheral blood. V is TRBV9 and J is TRBJ2-1, with D perhaps TRBD1 (5 bases). The CDR3: CASSVEGAEYNEQFF. The CDR3 nucleotides are TGTGCCAGCAGCGTAGAAGGGGCGGAATACAATGAGCAGTTCTTC. Drawing the rest from reference TRBV9 and TRBJ2-1, the complete variable domain is DSGVTQTPKHLITATGQRVTLRCSPRSGDLSVYWYQQSLDQGLQFLIQYYNGEERAKGNILERFSAQQFPDLHSELNLSSLELGDSALYFCASSVEGAEYNEQFFGPGTRLTVL.